This T cell receptor beta chain appears in the sequencing data of a study of T cells in Graves' hyperthyroidism and ophthalmopathy. Amplification targeted TCR beta CDR3 regions from RNA transcripts. First-round RT-PCR of the TCR CDR3 relied on the HTBI primer set. TCRdb reanalysed the multiplex PCR reads using MiXCR and keeps one entry per CDR3 protein. The table shows about 420,000 distinct CDR3 sequences, with approximately 15% occurring only once. CDR3 length: 15 residues. Germline V gene sequence: CDR1 SNHLY, CDR2 FYNNEI. Trimming cost V 8 bases and J 0 bases, with 15 bases left between them. This clonotype was seen at least ten times.

The receptor comes from a woman between 18 and 29 years old with Graves' hyperthyroidism. Source material: blood. The chain couples TRBV2 to TRBJ2-3, with D perhaps TRBD2 (5 bases). CDR3 loop: CASQKEAVSTDTQYF. CDR3 DNA: TGTGCCAGCCAGAAGGAGGCGGTAAGCACAGATACGCAGTATTTT.